The 16 T cell receptor beta chains listed next were all sequenced from one sample in a study of post-analysis software for immune sequencing data. Study-level findings and limits: Five or six TRBV segments (TRBV5-6, TRBV5-1 and TRBV20-1 among them) occurred more frequently in patients than in controls.

TCR beta libraries were prepared from cDNA with unique molecular identifiers. TCRdb independently ran MiXCR on the PCR reads; one entry per CDR3 protein. Of 820,000 or so distinct CDR3 sequences in the sample, 53% were seen once. Antigen specificity for these receptors is unknown. Sequencing was carried out using blood. Receptors were obtained from a girl aged 10 to 17 with multiple sclerosis.

The chain uses TRBV5-5 and TRBJ2-3, with D perhaps matching TRBD1 (6 bases). V was cut by 4 bases and J by 1 base, with 16 bases left in between. This CDR3 is built from 16 residues. Germline V gene lookup returns CDR1 SGHKS and CDR2 YYEKEE (reference sequence). CDR3 sequence reads: CASSTPGTRRTDTQYF. As DNA, the CDR3 is TGTGCCAGCAGCACCCCCGGGACAAGACGCACAGATACGCAGTATTTT.

This clonotype was recorded many times. The junction departs from the called germline gene at one end, perhaps through a read error. The gene calls are TRBV5-1 and TRBJ2-7; D is ambiguous. This CDR3 is built from 11 residues. The germline CDR1 and CDR2 sequences are SGHRS and YFSETQ. The CDR3 DNA reads as TGTGCCAGCAGTTCCGACTACGAGCAGTACTTC. This encodes CASSSDYEQYF.

This clonotype was counted a single time. The CDR3 sequence is CSARGEDLNTIYF. The CDR3 DNA reads TGCAGTGCTAGGGGCGAAGATCTGAACACCATATATTTT. The chain couples TRBV20-1 to TRBJ1-3; D call uncertain. This CDR3 spans 13 amino acids. The germline V and J ends were trimmed by 3 bases and 7 bases, with 13 bases remaining between them. CDR1 and CDR2 from the germline V gene are DFQATT and SNEGSKA (reference sequence).

The chain couples TRBV29-1 to TRBJ2-5; D unresolved. The CDR3 is made up of 10 amino acids. Germline CDR1 reads SQVTM; CDR2 reads ANQGSEA. Trimming stripped 8 bases from V and 0 bases from J, with 4 bases between. The CDR3 DNA reads TGCAGCACAGACCAAGAGACCCAGTACTTC. It encodes CSTDQETQYF.

The V and J genes are TRBV18 and TRBJ2-7; a weak D match, TRBD1 (5 bases). Germline CDR1 reads KGHSH; CDR2 reads LQKENI. Trimming removed 2 bases from V and 6 bases from J, with 11 bases in between. The CDR3 runs to 13 residues. CDR3 in amino acids: CASSPNSQGEQYF. In DNA, the CDR3 is TGTGCCAGCTCACCAAACTCCCAGGGCGAGCAGTACTTC.

This chain connects TRBV19 to TRBJ2-5, with 9 bases aligning to TRBD2. TRBJ2-7 matches the DNA end more closely, so the J call is doubtful. Germline CDR1 reads LNHDA; CDR2 reads SQIVND (reference sequence). This CDR3 region has 12 residues. The CDR3: CASGGRAREQYF. In DNA form, the CDR3 reads TGTGCCTCCGGCGGGAGGGCCCGCGAGCAGTACTTC.

This clonotype has a handful of counts. The genes are TRBV6-5 and TRBJ2-7; the match to TRBD1 covers 7 bases. CDR3 length: 16 amino acids. Germline V gene sequence: CDR1 MNHEY, CDR2 SVGAGI. Losses at the gene ends were 2 bases for V and 0 bases for J; bases not matched to a gene: 7. The CDR3 spells CASSYNSDRISYEQYF. The CDR3 nucleotides are TGTGCCAGCAGTTACAACTCGGACAGGATCTCCTACGAGCAGTACTTC.

A single count supports this clonotype. CDR3 nucleotides: TGCAGTGCAGGCGAGGACAGAGCCTCCTACGAGCAGTACTTC. Translating it yields CSAGEDRASYEQYF. The chain has TRBV20-1 and TRBJ2-7, with D perhaps matching TRBD1 (6 bases). CDR1 is DFQATT, CDR2 SNEGSKA, per germline (reference sequence). The CDR3 covers 14 residues. V dropped 6 bases and J dropped 0 bases, with 15 bases sitting between them.

The rearrangement uses TRBV20-1 and TRBJ1-5; D unresolved. This CDR3 has 15 amino acids. Trimming took off 3 bases at V and 0 bases at J, with 12 bases between the two ends. Germline CDR1 and CDR2: DFQATT and SNEGSKA (reference sequence). As DNA, the CDR3 is TGCAGTGCTAGTAGCTTGACAAATAGCAATCAGCCCCAGCATTTT. It codes for CSASSLTNSNQPQHF.

The chain links TRBV10-3 to TRBJ2-7, with 10 bases lining up with TRBD1. Germline V lookup: CDR1 ENHRY, CDR2 SYGVKD. V trimming: 3 bases; J trimming: 2 bases; junction bases outside the gene matches: 4. There are 15 residues in the CDR3. CDR3 loop: CAISDRDRGPYEQYF. In nucleotides, the CDR3 is TGTGCCATCAGTGATAGGGACAGGGGACCCTACGAGCAGTACTTC.

Notes on this clonotype: A much bigger clone sits one base away, suggesting this may be a read error. This chain's CDR3 is CASSRRAGLQETQYF. The DNA of the CDR3 is TGTGCCAGCAGCCGACGAGCGGGGCTACAAGAGACCCAGTACTTC. V is TRBV12-3 or TRBV12-4 and J is TRBJ2-5; the match to TRBD2 covers 7 bases. The V gene end was trimmed by 6 bases and the J gene end by 2 bases; junction bases not matched to a gene: 9. The CDR3 consists of 15 residues.

The chain is built from TRBV7-9 and TRBJ2-7; TRBD1 is a possible D gene (5 bases). The CDR3 has 15 residues. The V and J ends lost 4 bases and 3 bases respectively, with 16 bases between them. Germline V CDR1 and CDR2: SEHNR, FQNEAQ (reference sequence). The CDR3 is CASSSLRGSFYEQYF. Written as DNA, the CDR3 is TGTGCCAGCAGCTCGCTAAGGGGCAGCTTCTACGAGCAGTACTTC.

This chain links TRBV6-1 with TRBJ2-7; weak D call: TRBD1 (6 bases). The CDR3 runs 12 residues. V was shortened by 7 bases and J by 6 bases, with 13 bases between the two germline ends. CDR1 is MNHNS, CDR2 SASEGT, per germline. The CDR3 sequence is CASTLTGFEQYF. CDR3 nucleotides: TGTGCCAGCACCCTTACAGGGTTCGAGCAGTACTTC.

In its sample, this clonotype was seen a few times. The chain combines TRBV3-1 with TRBJ2-3; D gene ambiguous. Germline values: CDR1 LGHDT, CDR2 YNNKEL (reference sequence). This CDR3 is built from 11 residues. V shed 4 bases and J shed 14 bases, with 13 bases lying between them. CDR3 nucleotides: TGTGCCAGCAGCCTCCGACTCAGTCGGTATTTT. This encodes CASSLRLSRYF.

This clonotype was detected only a few times. The V call is TRBV29-1, the J call TRBJ1-2; D is uncertain. Germline V CDR1 and CDR2: SQVTM, ANQGSEA. The ends were cut back, 7 bases at V and 13 bases at J, with 22 bases in the middle. The CDR3 runs 12 residues. Here the CDR3 DNA reads TGCAGCGCTGACTTCGGACCCACGGGTCTCACCTTC. Translated: CSADFGPTGLTF.

The chain combines TRBV29-1 with TRBJ1-1; maybe TRBD1 (5 bases). This CDR3 region has 14 residues. From germline, CDR1 is SQVTM and CDR2 ANQGSEA. The V and J ends lost 7 bases and 4 bases respectively, with 19 bases between them. The CDR3 loop reads CSAYRARRGTEAFF. CDR3 bases: TGCAGCGCCTATAGGGCCCGGAGGGGCACTGAAGCTTTCTTT.